This TCR beta chain stems from a study of blood T cells in healthy people across ages. Study results and caveats: Unsorted PBMCs blocked a conclusive comparison of naive and antigen-experienced cells. Diversity of TCR beta per million T cells declined in a roughly linear way with age.

Note on this clonotype: What it binds is not known.

A second about 6 to 12 cycle PCR used barcoded and J-beta primers. TCRdb redid the calling of the 5' RACE reads with MiXCR, one entry per CDR3 protein. The profile covers under 2 million distinct CDR3 sequences, with around 36% appearing a single time and roughly 10% taken by the ten largest. The CDR3 runs 16 residues. Germline CDR1 SGHAT, CDR2 FQNNGV. V shed 5 bases and J shed 6 bases, with 19 bases lying between them. The rearrangement uses TRBV11-2 and TRBJ2-2; D is possibly TRBD2 (6 bases). Sequenced sample: blood. This clonotype was obtained from a woman aged 30 to 39 in good health. The CDR3 region has the DNA TGTGCCAGCAGCCTCTACAGTGGAGGGGCGTCCGGGGAGCTGTTTTTT. Translation: CASSLYSGGASGELFF.